This TCR beta chain was documented in a study of blood T cell repertoires in COVID-19. In the study overall: The study drew acute and convalescent COVID-19 samples from the United States, Italy and Spain. PBMCs, B-cell-depleted T cells, or T cells provided the cDNA or gDNA that made up the material.

This clone has only a few counts. Sequenced by immunoSEQ multiplex PCR; TCRdb stores in-frame clones only, minus some. The sample contains about 240,000 clones, 70% to 90% of which appear only once. From germline, CDR1 is SGHVS and CDR2 FQNEAQ. The V end was cut by 5 bases, the J end by 8 bases, with 18 bases between. This CDR3 is built from 14 residues. The sequence derives from a woman between 65 and 79 years old with active or convalescent COVID-19. V is TRBV7-8 and J is TRBJ1-2; the D is unclear. Input material: peripheral blood. CDR3 DNA sequence: TGTGCCAGCAGCCGAGATTACAGTGCTGGCGGCTACACCTTC. The encoded protein is CASSRDYSAGGYTF.